Following are 18 T cell receptor beta chains from one sample sequenced in a study of cytomegalovirus exposure and HLA in healthy donors. Here immunoSEQ multiplex PCR was the method, and the copy in TCRdb shows in-frame clones only, minus some. The table includes over 150,000 clones, 80% to 90% detected once. The specimen was PBMCs. Receptors were obtained from a woman aged 30 to 39 in good health and CMV-seropositive.

This clone occurred many times. The genes are TRBV7-2 and TRBJ2-1; a weak D match, TRBD2 (5 bases). This CDR3 region has 14 residues. CDR1 and CDR2 (germline): SGHTA, FQGNSA. The V and J ends lost 1 base and 4 bases respectively, with 8 bases between them. The DNA of the CDR3 is TGTGCCAGCAGCTTAGGGACTCCGTACAATGAGCAGTTCTTC. It translates to CASSLGTPYNEQFF.

CDR3 in DNA: TGTGCCAGCAGTCAGGGGAACTATGGCTACACCTTC. As protein: CASSQGNYGYTF. J is TRBJ1-2 and V is TRBV27; D might be TRBD1 (6 bases). The CDR3 loop spans 12 amino acids. Germline CDR1 MNHEY, CDR2 SMNVEV (reference sequence). Trimming took off 5 bases at V and 2 bases at J, with 6 bases between the two ends.

CDR3 nucleotides: TGCAGCGTTGAAACAGACAGGGGTTACGAGCAGTACTTC. Its protein is CSVETDRGYEQYF. The V gene is TRBV29-1, the J gene TRBJ2-7, with 8 bases that match TRBD1. This CDR3 is 13 amino acids long. The V gene's germline CDR1 is SQVTM and CDR2 ANQGSEA. The ends lost 2 bases at V and 4 bases at J; junction bases unmatched: 4.

The V call is TRBV28, the J call TRBJ1-2; D may be TRBD1 (5 bases). CDR1 is MDHEN and CDR2 is SYDVKM in the germline V gene. The CDR3 extends over 15 amino acids. V was shortened by 6 bases and J by 0 bases, with 14 bases between the two germline ends. This CDR3 is CASSRGTLANYGYTF. As DNA, the CDR3 is TGTGCCAGCAGCCGCGGGACGTTGGCTAACTATGGCTACACCTTC.

The chain couples TRBV19 to TRBJ2-7, with D possibly being TRBD1 (5 bases). The CDR3 spans 15 residues. Deletions cut 1 base from V and 2 bases from J, with 12 bases between. In germline, CDR1 is LNHDA, CDR2 SQIVND (reference sequence). The CDR3 nucleotides are TGTGCCAGTAGTATAGTAGGGGCGTTACCCTACGAGCAGTACTTC. Protein sequence: CASSIVGALPYEQYF.

The V gene is TRBV28, the J gene TRBJ2-3; 9 bases fit TRBD1. The trim removed 6 bases at V and 3 bases at J, leaving 1 base unmatched. Germline-derived CDR1 and CDR2 are MDHEN and SYDVKM. The CDR3 consists of 13 residues. For the CDR3, the DNA is TGTGCCAGCAGGACAGGGGGGACAGATACGCAGTATTTT. Translating it yields CASRTGGTDTQYF.

The chain carries TRBV27 and TRBJ2-1, with 8 bases matching TRBD2. With V trimmed by 2 bases and J by 0 bases, 3 bases remained unmatched. CDR1 and CDR2 (germline): MNHEY, SMNVEV (reference sequence). This CDR3 spans 16 amino acids. The CDR3 reads CASSLAGTSSYNEQFF. CDR3 nucleotide sequence: TGTGCCAGCAGTTTAGCCGGGACTAGCTCCTACAATGAGCAGTTCTTC.

This chain connects TRBV6-5 to TRBJ2-7; TRBD2 might be the D (6 bases). Germline CDR1 MNHEY, CDR2 SVGAGI. The CDR3 is made up of 12 amino acids. V shed 8 bases and J shed 3 bases, with 11 bases lying between them. The CDR3 spells CASGRDFYEQYF. The CDR3 bases are TGTGCCAGCGGCCGGGACTTCTACGAGCAGTACTTC.

The chain has TRBV18 and TRBJ2-5; 7 nucleotides line up with TRBD1. V shed 3 bases, J shed 5 bases, and the junction held 9 bases outside the gene matches. The CDR3 runs 15 residues. Germline CDR1 KGHSH, CDR2 LQKENI. The CDR3 coding sequence is TGTGCCAGCTCACCCGGAGGACAGACAGGGGAGACCCAGTACTTC. Its protein product is CASSPGGQTGETQYF.

This clone has ten or more counts. V gene TRBV19 combines with J gene TRBJ1-1, with D uncertain. Germline assignment: CDR1 LNHDA and CDR2 SQIVND (reference sequence). This CDR3 is 14 amino acids long. The V end lost 4 bases, the J end lost 3 bases, and 12 bases lay between the germline ends. CDR3 in DNA: TGTGCCAGTAGTACTAGTGGTTGGGACACTGAAGCTTTCTTT. Its protein is CASSTSGWDTEAFF.

This clone was counted once. J is TRBJ2-5 and V is TRBV5-1, with TRBD2 as a possible D gene (5 bases). V gave up 3 bases and J gave up 2 bases, with 8 bases separating them. This CDR3 spans 13 amino acids. CDR1 and CDR2 (germline): SGHRS, YFSETQ. CDR3 protein: CASSSRVQETQYF. The CDR3 region has the DNA TGCGCCAGCAGCTCGAGGGTACAAGAGACCCAGTACTTC.

V and J are TRBV25-1 and TRBJ2-5, with a possible D match to TRBD2 (5 bases). Trimming took off 1 base at V and 5 bases at J, with 20 bases between the two ends. CDR1 MGHDK and CDR2 SYGVNS come from the germline V gene. The CDR3 length is 17 residues. The CDR3 region is CASSEWYEGVVSETQYF. CDR3 coding DNA: TGTGCCAGCAGTGAATGGTACGAGGGAGTGGTTAGTGAGACCCAGTACTTC.

The J gene is TRBJ2-3, the V gene TRBV5-6, with a tentative D call TRBD2 (6 bases). V was pared by 6 bases and J by 1 base, with 12 bases between. Germline CDR1 is SGHDT and CDR2 is YYEEEE. The CDR3 sequence is 14 residues long. CDR3 DNA: TGTGCCAGCACCGACACGGGAGGCACAGATACGCAGTATTTT. Residues: CASTDTGGTDTQYF.

This clone was counted a few times. The J gene is TRBJ1-2, the V gene TRBV7-9; no definite D call. This CDR3 spans 11 amino acids. The germline gives CDR1 SEHNR, CDR2 FQNEAQ (reference sequence). V shed 8 bases and J shed 8 bases, with 12 bases lying between them. CDR3 in DNA: TGTGCCAGCGGTGAGGGTGGCGGCTACACCTTC. Translating it yields CASGEGGGYTF.

The rearrangement joins TRBV15 to TRBJ2-1; 8 bases map to TRBD1. CDR3 length: 14 amino acids. V was clipped by 9 bases and J by 0 bases; unmatched bases: 4. The germline V gene encodes CDR1 LNHNV and CDR2 YYDKDF (reference sequence). CDR3 protein: CATDRGSSYNEQFF. The CDR3 DNA is TGTGCCACAGACAGGGGATCCTCCTACAATGAGCAGTTCTTC.

This clone was detected once. The chain recombines TRBV5-1 with TRBJ2-6; D remains unclear. Germline V gives CDR1 SGHRS, CDR2 YFSETQ. The V gene lost 0 bases and the J gene lost 4 bases, with 11 bases spanning the gap. The CDR3 has 16 residues. CDR3: CASSLDQVAGANVLTF. The DNA for the CDR3 is TGCGCCAGCAGCTTGGATCAGGTGGCGGGGGCCAACGTCCTGACTTTC.

The chain recombines TRBV15 with TRBJ2-7; 12 bases are shared with TRBD2. V was pared by 0 bases and J by 6 bases, with 9 bases of the junction left unmatched. This CDR3 is built from 17 residues. From germline, CDR1 is LNHNV and CDR2 YYDKDF (reference sequence). CDR3: CATSRDIVLAGGGEQYF. The CDR3 nucleotides are TGTGCCACCAGCAGAGATATTGTACTAGCGGGAGGTGGCGAGCAGTACTTC.

V usage is TRBV7-8 and J usage is TRBJ2-7; 9 bases line up with TRBD1. V lost 3 bases to trimming and J lost 4 bases; unmatched junction nucleotides: 1. Germline CDR1 SGHVS, CDR2 FQNEAQ. The CDR3 has 13 amino acids. CDR3 protein: CASSLTGGYEQYF. The CDR3 DNA reads TGTGCCAGCAGCTTGACAGGGGGTTACGAGCAGTACTTC.